This TCR beta chain appears in the sequencing data of a study of Graves' ophthalmopathy and Graves' hyperthyroidism listed by TCRdb under 2018. Regarding the study in general: Peripheral blood was collected before any treatment was given, at the time of initial diagnosis. To explore V-J signatures distinguishing ophthalmopathy from hyperthyroidism, a discovery set of 100 patients (43 ophthalmopathy, over 55 stable hyperthyroidism) was enrolled. In over 5 hyperthyroidism patients, the T-cell repertoires found in thyroid tissue were compared with those found in blood. For training and testing, the 100 patients in the discovery cohort were randomly divided in a 7:3 ratio. Following sampling, methimazole starting at 30 mg daily was administered to hyperthyroidism patients, and high-dose intravenous methylprednisolone was administered to ophthalmopathy patients. In total, 135 blood samples were TCR-sequenced: around 42 ophthalmopathy, roughly 77 hyperthyroidism and about 17 hyperthyroidism-to-ophthalmopathy patients. The independent validation cohort included approximately 19 hyperthyroidism patients plus 17 patients who later progressed from hyperthyroidism to ophthalmopathy. The study used TCR beta repertoire signatures to distinguish Graves' ophthalmopathy from Graves' hyperthyroidism and to predict progression to ophthalmopathy. Overall study outcomes, separate from this receptor: Ophthalmopathy was separated from stable hyperthyroidism by the 13-signature model with roughly 87% sensitivity and about 83% specificity in cross-validation and with 80%/75% in the test set. Most expanded thyroid clonotypes with frequency above 0.001 were also detected in blood, suggesting blood repertoires may reflect the thyroid immune response. No statistical method was used to set the sample size in advance, and the investigators knew which group each participant was assigned to. In validation, the model predicted ophthalmopathy progression with over 60% sensitivity and 72.22% specificity; roughly 12 predicted patients were CT-confirmed with GO in a median of around 6.5 months.

Sequences PRHDT (CDR1) and FYEKMQ (CDR2) are obtained from the germline V gene (reference sequence). The CDR3 has 14 amino acids, counting the end cysteine and phenylalanine. Left in the record is the CDR3 DNA by itself, 42 bases read in frame from the first base. V is cut by 2 bases and J by 6 bases, and the space between the germline ends is 13 bases. TCR beta CDR3 regions were amplified from RNA transcripts for repertoire sequencing. A first-round RT-PCR used HTBI primers with the Qiagen OneStep RT-PCR kit, followed by a second-round multiplex PCR, size selection and purification. Libraries were sequenced on an Illumina HiSeq2000 using paired-end 100 bp reads. In the authors' own workflow: SOAPnuke was used to process the reads, throwing out any read that had adapters, had uncalled bases, had a mean Phred below 15, or lacked an exact constant-primer or identifier match. COPE v1.2.5 was used to merge high-quality paired reads. Each unique nucleotide sequence was treated as a clonotype, and MiTCR v1.1 was used to align the clonotypes to the IMGT TRB V, D and J references. Analysis was restricted to V-J combinations with a frequency above 0.0001, which covered roughly 99% of repertoires. For each V-J combination, a TCR clonal expansion and chaos score was defined as F50 clonal expansion divided by the chaos observed in the TCRdist matrix. Welch's t-statistics and random forest were used to reduce the features to some 13 V-J combinations, which were then used as input to a naive Bayes classifier. The Morisita-Horn index was used to measure how similar the thyroid and blood repertoires were. The raw public data were reprocessed by TCRdb itself: fastp quality trimming at Q25, MiXCR clonotype calling, in-frame beta chains only. Every entry covers one CDR3 protein and lists the most common genes and DNA from its rows. In this record, the V and J calls reflect TCRdb's handling and not the investigators' own analysis. The table for this sample lists hundreds of thousands of distinct CDR3 sequences; about a fifth of them were counted only once. Approximately 7.7% of the sample goes to the ten largest clones.

Hyperthyroidism was considered stable if no progression to ophthalmopathy occurred within 18 months of follow-up. Hyperthyroidism patients were newly diagnosed, with disease duration under 2 months, and aged 18 to 65 years. Patients with other autoimmune diseases, uncontrolled infections, pregnancy or lactation were excluded from the study. Clinical symptoms, serum thyroxine, TRAb, thyroid ultrasound and orbital computed tomography were used for diagnosis. Using Ficoll-Paque density gradient centrifugation, PBMCs were isolated from approximately 11 ml of fresh peripheral blood. Total RNA was extracted using Trizol reagent, and RNA quality was checked on an Agilent 2100 Bioanalyzer. About this clonotype: The clone's antigen remains unknown. Per-base qualities were not stored, and no clone one base away is much larger.

This chain is built from TRBV13 and TRBJ1-1; a tentative D call is TRBD1 (6 bases match). Sequencing was performed on peripheral blood. The origin of this receptor is a woman under 30 with stable Graves' hyperthyroidism. Some clones in this sample may be carry-over from other donors' samples. Donor details come from another sample of the same person, matched by shared clones. The nucleotide sequence is TGTGCCAGCAGCTTATTACAGGGAAGGGCTGAAGCTTTCTTT. It encodes CASSLLQGRAEAFF. With all but the CDR3 taken from the reference TRBV13 and TRBJ1-1 genes, the full variable domain is: AAGVIQSPRHLIKEKRETATLKCYPIPRHDTVYWYQQGPGQDPQFLISFYEKMQSDKGSIPDRFSAQQFSDYHSELNMSSLELGDSALYFCASSLLQGRAEAFFGQGTRLTVV.